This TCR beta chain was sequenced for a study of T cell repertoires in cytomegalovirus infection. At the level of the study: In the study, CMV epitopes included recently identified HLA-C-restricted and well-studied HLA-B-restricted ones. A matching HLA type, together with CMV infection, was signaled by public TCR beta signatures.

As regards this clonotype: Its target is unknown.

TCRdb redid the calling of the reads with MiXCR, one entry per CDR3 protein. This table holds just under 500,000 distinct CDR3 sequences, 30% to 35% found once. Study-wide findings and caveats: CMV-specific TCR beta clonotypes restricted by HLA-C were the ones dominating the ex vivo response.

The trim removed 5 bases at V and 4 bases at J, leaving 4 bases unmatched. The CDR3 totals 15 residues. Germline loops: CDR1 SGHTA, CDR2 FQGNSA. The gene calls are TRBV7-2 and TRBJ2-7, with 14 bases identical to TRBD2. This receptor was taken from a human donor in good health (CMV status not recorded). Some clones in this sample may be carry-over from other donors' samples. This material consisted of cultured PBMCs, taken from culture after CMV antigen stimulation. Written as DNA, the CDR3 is TGTGCCAGCAGCCCACGACTAGCGGGAGGGTACGAGCAGTACTTC. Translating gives CASSPRLAGGYEQYF.